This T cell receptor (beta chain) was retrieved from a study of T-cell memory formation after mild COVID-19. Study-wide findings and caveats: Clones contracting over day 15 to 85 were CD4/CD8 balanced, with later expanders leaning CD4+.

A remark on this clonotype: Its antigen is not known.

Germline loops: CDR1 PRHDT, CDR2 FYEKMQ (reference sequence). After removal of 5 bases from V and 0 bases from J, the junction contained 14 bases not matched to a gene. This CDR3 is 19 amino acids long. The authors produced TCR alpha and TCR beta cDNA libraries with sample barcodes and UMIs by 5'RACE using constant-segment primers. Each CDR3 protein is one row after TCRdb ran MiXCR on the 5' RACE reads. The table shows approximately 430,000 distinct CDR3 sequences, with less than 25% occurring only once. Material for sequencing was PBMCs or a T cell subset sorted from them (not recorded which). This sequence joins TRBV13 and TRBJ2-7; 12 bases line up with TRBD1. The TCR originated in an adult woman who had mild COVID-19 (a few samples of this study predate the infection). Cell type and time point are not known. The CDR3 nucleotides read TGTGCCAGCAGCGAAGGGACAGGGGGCCCTTTTTCGTCCTCCTACGAGCAGTACTTC. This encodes CASSEGTGGPFSSSYEQYF. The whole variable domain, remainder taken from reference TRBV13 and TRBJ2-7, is AAGVIQSPRHLIKEKRETATLKCYPIPRHDTVYWYQQGPGQDPQFLISFYEKMQSDKGSIPDRFSAQQFSDYHSELNMSSLELGDSALYFCASSEGTGGPFSSSYEQYFGPGTRLTVT.